The entry below describes one T cell receptor (beta chain). The ends lost 3 bases at V and 2 bases at J; junction bases unmatched: 3. This CDR3 is built from 15 residues. Germline V gene data show CDR1 as LNHDA and CDR2 as SQIVND (reference sequence). This entry belongs to a study of technical replicates of blood from a handful of donors. Data came from immunoSEQ multiplex PCR; TCRdb stores just in-frame clones and leaves some out. The sample lists around 79,000 clones; around 94% were seen once. The genes are TRBV19 and TRBJ2-3, with TRBD1 identical over 9 bases. The sequence was collected from a human donor in good health. The sequenced material came from T cells isolated from PBMCs. The CDR3 here is CASSMGTGSTDTQYF. CDR3 DNA: TGTGCCAGTAGTATGGGGACAGGGTCCACAGATACGCAGTATTTT. The entire variable domain, with the rest obtained from reference TRBV19 and TRBJ2-3, is as follows: DGGITQSPKYLFRKEGQNVTLSCEQNLNHDAMYWYRQDPGQGLRLIYYSQIVNDFQKGDIAEGYSVSREKKESFPLTVTSAQKNPTAFYLCASSMGTGSTDTQYFGPGTRLTVL.